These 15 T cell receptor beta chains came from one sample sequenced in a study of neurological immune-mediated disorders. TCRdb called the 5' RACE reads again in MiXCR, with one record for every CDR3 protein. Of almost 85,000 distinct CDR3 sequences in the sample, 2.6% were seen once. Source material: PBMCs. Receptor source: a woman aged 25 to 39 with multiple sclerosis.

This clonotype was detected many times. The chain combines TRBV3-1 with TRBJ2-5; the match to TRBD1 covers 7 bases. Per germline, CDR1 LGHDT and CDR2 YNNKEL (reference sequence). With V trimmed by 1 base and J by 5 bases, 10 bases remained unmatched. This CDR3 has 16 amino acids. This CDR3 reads CASSQGLGQLGETQYF. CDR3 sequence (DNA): TGTGCCAGCAGCCAAGGGCTGGGACAGTTGGGGGAGACCCAGTACTTC.

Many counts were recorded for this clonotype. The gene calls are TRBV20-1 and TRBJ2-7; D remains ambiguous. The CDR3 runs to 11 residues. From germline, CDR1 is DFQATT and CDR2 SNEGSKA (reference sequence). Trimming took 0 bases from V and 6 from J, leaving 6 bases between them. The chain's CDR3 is CSARDFTEQYF. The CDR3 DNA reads TGCAGTGCTAGAGATTTTACCGAGCAGTACTTC.

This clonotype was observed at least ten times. CDR3 in amino acids: CASSFRGLLYSPLHF. CDR3 in DNA: TGTGCCAGCAGTTTCAGGGGTTTACTGTATTCACCCCTCCACTTT. This chain joins TRBV28 and TRBJ1-6, with D possibly being TRBD1 (6 bases). V lost 3 bases to trimming and J lost 8 bases, with 14 bases between them. Germline V CDR1 and CDR2: MDHEN, SYDVKM. The CDR3 runs 15 residues.

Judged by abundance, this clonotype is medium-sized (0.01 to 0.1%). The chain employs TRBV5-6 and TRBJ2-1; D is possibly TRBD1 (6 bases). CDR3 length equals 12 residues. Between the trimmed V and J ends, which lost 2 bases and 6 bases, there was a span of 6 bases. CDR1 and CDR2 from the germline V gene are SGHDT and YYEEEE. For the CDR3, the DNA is TGTGCCAGCAGCTTAGGGGGCAATGAGCAGTTCTTC. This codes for CASSLGGNEQFF.

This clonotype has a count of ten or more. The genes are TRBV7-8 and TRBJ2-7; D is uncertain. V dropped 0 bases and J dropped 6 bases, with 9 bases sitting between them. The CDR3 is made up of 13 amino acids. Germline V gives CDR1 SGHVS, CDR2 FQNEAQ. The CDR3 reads CASSLAPKGEQYF. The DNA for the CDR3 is TGTGCCAGCAGCTTAGCGCCAAAGGGCGAGCAGTACTTC.

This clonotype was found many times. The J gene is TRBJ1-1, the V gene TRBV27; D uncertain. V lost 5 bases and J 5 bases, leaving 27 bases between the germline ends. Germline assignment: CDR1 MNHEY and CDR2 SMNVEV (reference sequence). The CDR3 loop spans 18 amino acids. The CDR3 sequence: CASSTFRPESGIGTEAFF. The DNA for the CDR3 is TGTGCCAGCAGTACCTTCCGCCCGGAGTCCGGGATCGGAACTGAAGCTTTCTTT.

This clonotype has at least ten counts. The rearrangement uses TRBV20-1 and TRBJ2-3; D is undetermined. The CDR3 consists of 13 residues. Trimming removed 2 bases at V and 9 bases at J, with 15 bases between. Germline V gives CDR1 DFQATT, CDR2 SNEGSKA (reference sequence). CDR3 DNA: TGCAGTGCTAGACCCCTCGGACCGATGACGCAGTATTTT. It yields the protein CSARPLGPMTQYF.

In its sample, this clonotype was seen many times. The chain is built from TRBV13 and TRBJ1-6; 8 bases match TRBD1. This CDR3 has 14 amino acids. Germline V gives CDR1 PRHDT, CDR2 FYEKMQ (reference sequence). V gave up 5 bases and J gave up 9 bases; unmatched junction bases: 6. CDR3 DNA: TGTGCCAGCAGCCCCAGGGGGCAAGGTTCACCCCTCCACTTT. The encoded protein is CASSPRGQGSPLHF.

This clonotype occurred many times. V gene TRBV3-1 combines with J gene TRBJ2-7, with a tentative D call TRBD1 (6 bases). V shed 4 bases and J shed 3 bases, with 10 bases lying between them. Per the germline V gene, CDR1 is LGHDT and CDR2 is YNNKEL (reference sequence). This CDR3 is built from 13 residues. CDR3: CASSPGHHYEQYF. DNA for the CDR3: TGTGCCAGCAGCCCGGGACATCACTACGAGCAGTACTTC.

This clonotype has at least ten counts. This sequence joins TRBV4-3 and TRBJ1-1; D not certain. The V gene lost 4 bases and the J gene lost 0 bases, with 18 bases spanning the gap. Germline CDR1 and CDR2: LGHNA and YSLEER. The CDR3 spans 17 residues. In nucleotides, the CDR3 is TGCGCCAGCAGCCCATCTGCGGAACCCATAATGAACACTGAAGCTTTCTTT. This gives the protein CASSPSAEPIMNTEAFF.

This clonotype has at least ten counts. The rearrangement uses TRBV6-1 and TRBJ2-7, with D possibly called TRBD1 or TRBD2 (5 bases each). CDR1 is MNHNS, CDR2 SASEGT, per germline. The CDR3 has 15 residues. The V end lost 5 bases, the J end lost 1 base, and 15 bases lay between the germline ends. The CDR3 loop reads CASSRDEGASYEQYF. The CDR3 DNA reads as TGTGCCAGCAGTAGGGACGAGGGCGCATCCTACGAGCAGTACTTC.

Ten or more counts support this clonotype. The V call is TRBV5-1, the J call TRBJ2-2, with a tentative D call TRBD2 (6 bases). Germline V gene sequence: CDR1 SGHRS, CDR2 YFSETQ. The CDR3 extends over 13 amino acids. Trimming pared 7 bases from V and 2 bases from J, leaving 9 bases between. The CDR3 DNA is TGCGCCAGCCAGGACTATAACACCGGGGAGCTGTTTTTT. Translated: CASQDYNTGELFF.

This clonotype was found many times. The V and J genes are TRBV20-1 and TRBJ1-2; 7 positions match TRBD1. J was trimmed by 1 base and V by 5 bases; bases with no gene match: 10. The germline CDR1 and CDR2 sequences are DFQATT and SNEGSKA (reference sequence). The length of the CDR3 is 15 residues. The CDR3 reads CSASEHRGGNYGYTF. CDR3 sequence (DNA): TGCAGTGCTTCTGAGCACAGGGGCGGTAACTATGGCTACACCTTC.

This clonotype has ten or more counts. The CDR3 DNA reads TGTGCCAGCAGCTTGGTTTCCACCGGGGAGCTGTTTTTT. Translating gives CASSLVSTGELFF. J is TRBJ2-2 and V is TRBV7-8; no clear D. V gave up 3 bases and J gave up 4 bases, with 6 bases separating them. Germline V gives CDR1 SGHVS, CDR2 FQNEAQ. The CDR3 loop spans 13 amino acids.

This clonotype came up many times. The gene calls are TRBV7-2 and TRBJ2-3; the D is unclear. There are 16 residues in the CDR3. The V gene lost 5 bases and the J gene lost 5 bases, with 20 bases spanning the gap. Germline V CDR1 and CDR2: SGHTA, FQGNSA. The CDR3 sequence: CASSPNGVGLLDTQYF. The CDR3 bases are TGTGCCAGCAGCCCGAATGGGGTAGGCCTGCTAGATACGCAGTATTTT. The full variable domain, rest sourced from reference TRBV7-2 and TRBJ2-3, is GAGVSQSPSNKVTEKGKDVELRCDPISGHTALYWYRQSLGQGLEFLIYFQGNSAPDKSGLPSDRFSAERTGGSVSTLTIQRTQQEDSAVYLCASSPNGVGLLDTQYFGPGTRLTVL.